Presented here are 24 T cell receptor beta chains from one specimen sequenced in a study of blood T cell repertoires in COVID-19. The repertoire was sequenced with immunoSEQ multiplex PCR; TCRdb's copy has only in-frame clones and lacks some. The repertoire includes 470,000 or so clones, 70% to 90% of them detected once, and approximately 3.4% sits in the top ten. Input material: peripheral blood. The receptors were gathered from a human donor in a cohort sampled during active COVID-19.

V gene TRBV5-8 combines with J gene TRBJ2-5, with TRBD2 matching over 8 bases. J was trimmed by 2 bases and V by 2 bases; bases with no gene match: 2. Germline CDR1 SGHTS, CDR2 YDEGEE. This CDR3 has 14 residues. The CDR3 protein is CASSFGGGQETQYF. CDR3 sequence (DNA): TGTGCCAGCAGCTTCGGGGGGGGGCAAGAGACCCAGTACTTC.

The CDR3 here is CASSPDRGLTEAFF. CDR3 sequence (DNA): TGTGCCAGCAGCCCGGACAGGGGTTTGACTGAAGCTTTCTTT. This chain uses TRBV3-1 (or the pseudogene TRBV3-2) with TRBJ1-1, with 9 bases lining up with TRBD1. J gave up 5 bases and V 4 bases, and 5 bases lay outside the gene matches. This CDR3 is built from 14 residues. In germline, CDR1 is LGHDT, CDR2 YNNKEL (reference sequence).

V gene TRBV5-5 combines with J gene TRBJ1-1; D call uncertain. The V end was cut by 0 bases, the J end by 4 bases, with 7 bases between. Germline values: CDR1 SGHKS, CDR2 YYEKEE (reference sequence). The CDR3 runs to 13 residues. Here the CDR3 reads CASSLAAGTEAFF. CDR3 DNA sequence: TGTGCCAGCAGCTTGGCAGCAGGCACTGAAGCTTTCTTT.

In this sample, this clone turned up a few times. The CDR3 DNA is TGTGCCTGGAGCAGGGGTGAGAGTTCACCCCTCCACTTT. Its protein is CAWSRGESSPLHF. This chain links TRBV30 with TRBJ1-6, with TRBD1 as a possible D gene (6 bases). Per the germline V gene, CDR1 is GTSNPN and CDR2 is SVGIG (reference sequence). V was clipped by 3 bases and J by 9 bases, with 12 bases between them. This CDR3 region has 13 residues.

V usage is TRBV6-4 and J usage is TRBJ1-2; 10 bases line up with TRBD1. Looked up from germline, CDR1 is MRHNA and CDR2 is SNTAGT. Unmatched junction bases numbered 6, after V lost 4 bases and J lost 4 bases. The CDR3 loop spans 15 amino acids. This CDR3 is CASSADGQGGYGYTF. CDR3 bases: TGTGCCAGCAGTGCCGACGGACAGGGGGGCTATGGCTACACCTTC.

The V call is TRBV2, the J call TRBJ1-5; TRBD1 is a possible D gene (6 bases). The CDR3 sequence is 14 residues long. Germline lookup yields CDR1 SNHLY and CDR2 FYNNEI. Trimming left V 6 bases short and J 8 bases short, with 17 bases between. CDR3 in DNA: TGTGCCAGCAGGAGGCCAGGGGCGGGGGAGCCCCAGCATTTT. This sequence encodes CASRRPGAGEPQHF.

The chain recombines TRBV9 with TRBJ2-5; 7 bases line up with TRBD2. CDR3 length: 14 residues. The V and J ends lost 4 bases and 2 bases, in that order; junction bases with no gene match: 5. Germline V gene sequence: CDR1 SGDLS, CDR2 YYNGEE. CDR3 region: CASSPRTSQETQYF. The DNA for the CDR3 is TGTGCCAGCAGCCCCCGGACTAGTCAAGAGACCCAGTACTTC.

This clone has just a few counts. The genes are TRBV30 and TRBJ1-2; D is perhaps TRBD1 (5 bases). Germline V gives CDR1 GTSNPN, CDR2 SVGIG (reference sequence). The CDR3 spans 13 residues. V was clipped by 2 bases and J by 3 bases, with 10 bases between them. The CDR3 DNA follows: TGTGCCTGGAGTTCCGGGACTCACTATGGCTACACCTTC. Its translation is CAWSSGTHYGYTF.

The chain combines TRBV18 with TRBJ1-2; TRBD1 matches 9 bases. CDR3 length: 16 amino acids. Germline V CDR1 and CDR2: KGHSH, LQKENI. Germline trimming cut 3 bases from V and 0 bases from J; bases unmatched to any gene: 5. The CDR3 here is CASSPGTGNSNYGYTF. The CDR3 nucleotides read TGTGCCAGCTCACCCGGGACAGGGAATTCTAACTATGGCTACACCTTC.

This clone has only one observation. This chain uses TRBV28 with TRBJ2-6; no clear D gene. CDR3 length: 14 residues. Germline-derived CDR1 and CDR2 are MDHEN and SYDVKM. The V and J ends lost 0 bases and 3 bases respectively, with 3 bases between them. The CDR3 DNA reads TGTGCCAGCAGTTTATGGAGTGGGGCCAACGTCCTGACTTTC. This sequence encodes CASSLWSGANVLTF.

This chain links TRBV6-1 with TRBJ2-2; D perhaps matches TRBD2 (5 bases). The germline V gene has CDR1 MNHNS and CDR2 SASEGT. V gave up 0 bases and J gave up 6 bases, with 14 bases separating them. CDR3 size: 16 residues. CDR3 sequence (DNA): TGTGCCAGCAGTGAAGCGCTGGCGCTCGGGGCCGGGGAGCTGTTTTTT. It encodes CASSEALALGAGELFF.

This chain joins TRBV6-5 and TRBJ2-2; 10 bases align to TRBD2. CDR1 and CDR2 from the germline V gene are MNHEY and SVGAGI. CDR3 size: 15 residues. The junction had 3 bases not matched to a gene; V was cut back by 4 bases and J by 4 bases. CDR3 sequence: CASSWRTSGTGELFF. In DNA, the CDR3 is TGTGCCAGCAGTTGGAGGACTAGCGGCACCGGGGAGCTGTTTTTT.

The CDR3 protein is CASSLNGGTYGYTF. CDR3 in DNA: TGTGCCAGCAGTTTAAACGGGGGGACCTATGGCTACACCTTC. This chain links TRBV28 with TRBJ1-2, with D perhaps matching TRBD1 (5 bases). The germline CDR1 and CDR2 sequences are MDHEN and SYDVKM. V shed 2 bases and J shed 4 bases, with 11 bases lying between them. The CDR3 totals 14 residues.

V gene TRBV15 combines with J gene TRBJ1-1, with a possible D match to TRBD1 (6 bases). V lost 3 bases to trimming and J lost 1 base, with 12 bases between them. This CDR3 spans 15 amino acids. Germline V gene lookup returns CDR1 LNHNV and CDR2 YYDKDF (reference sequence). CDR3 nucleotides: TGTGCCACCAGCAGGGCCAGGGGCTCGAACACTGAAGCTTTCTTT. Its protein is CATSRARGSNTEAFF.

This sequence joins TRBV7-2 and TRBJ1-4; TRBD1 might be the D (6 bases). V dropped 4 bases and J dropped 1 base, with 13 bases sitting between them. The germline CDR1 and CDR2 sequences are SGHTA and FQGNSA. The CDR3 has 16 amino acids. The CDR3 region has the DNA TGTGCCAGCAGCTCCCAAACAGGGTTAACTAATGAAAAACTGTTTTTT. Translation gives CASSSQTGLTNEKLFF.

This clone has just a few counts. The chain employs TRBV19 and TRBJ1-5; 8 nucleotides match TRBD1. Germline trimming cut 0 bases from V and 10 bases from J; bases unmatched to any gene: 2. CDR3 length: 13 amino acids. Per germline, CDR1 LNHDA and CDR2 SQIVND (reference sequence). The chain's CDR3 is CASSIDRGRPQHF. The CDR3 DNA reads TGTGCCAGTAGTATAGACAGGGGGCGTCCCCAGCATTTT.

This rearrangement joins TRBV15 to TRBJ2-5; 8 bases align to TRBD2. The germline V gene has CDR1 LNHNV and CDR2 YYDKDF (reference sequence). The V gene end was trimmed by 1 base and the J gene end by 2 bases; junction bases not matched to a gene: 6. The CDR3 runs 16 residues. Written as DNA, the CDR3 is TGTGCCACCAGCAGAGTATTAGCGGGAAGGCAAGAGACCCAGTACTTC. Its protein product is CATSRVLAGRQETQYF.

The chain is built from TRBV27 and TRBJ1-4; D remains ambiguous. Trimming stripped 0 bases from V and 4 bases from J, with 9 bases between. CDR1 and CDR2 (germline): MNHEY, SMNVEV (reference sequence). This CDR3 is 15 amino acids long. The CDR3 DNA reads as TGTGCCAGCAGTTTATCCGGGATCATTAATGAAAAACTGTTTTTT. It encodes CASSLSGIINEKLFF.

The chain recombines TRBV30 with TRBJ2-7, with D maybe TRBD2 (6 bases). The CDR3 contains 15 residues. Trimming left V 0 bases short and J 7 bases short, with 19 bases between. Per germline, CDR1 GTSNPN and CDR2 SVGIG (reference sequence). CDR3: CAWSVQGFGSVEQYF. As DNA, the CDR3 is TGTGCCTGGAGTGTACAAGGCTTCGGGAGTGTAGAGCAGTACTTC.

This clone was detected only a few times. The chain employs TRBV11-1 and TRBJ1-3; a weak D match, TRBD1 (5 bases). The germline gives CDR1 SGHAT, CDR2 FQDESV (reference sequence). The CDR3 has 15 residues. Trimming took off 4 bases at V and 0 bases at J, with 10 bases between the two ends. CDR3 nucleotide sequence: TGTGCCAGCAGCTCATCCGACAGCTCTGGAAACACCATATATTTT. Amino acids: CASSSSDSSGNTIYF.

This clone was seen a few times. V gene TRBV4-1 combines with J gene TRBJ1-2; 7 bases agree with TRBD1. Trimming took 4 bases from V and 5 from J; bases not matched to a gene: 4. The CDR3 is 13 residues long. The V gene's germline CDR1 is MGHRA and CDR2 YSYEKL. DNA of the CDR3: TGCGCCAGCAGCCGCGACAGGGTTTATGGCTACACCTTC. Encoded protein: CASSRDRVYGYTF.

This rearrangement joins TRBV3-1 (or the pseudogene TRBV3-2) to TRBJ1-1, with D tentatively TRBD1 (5 bases). Germline lookup yields CDR1 LGHDT and CDR2 YNNKEL (reference sequence). The CDR3 is 13 amino acids. V was shortened by 6 bases and J by 4 bases, with 12 bases between the two germline ends. The CDR3 region is CASSIQGVTEAFF. CDR3 nucleotides: TGTGCCAGCAGTATTCAGGGCGTCACTGAAGCTTTCTTT.

The J gene is TRBJ2-1, the V gene TRBV19, with D perhaps matching TRBD1 (6 bases). V shed 3 bases and J shed 8 bases, with 17 bases lying between them. The CDR3 covers 15 residues. Per germline, CDR1 LNHDA and CDR2 SQIVND (reference sequence). In DNA form, the CDR3 reads TGTGCCAGTAGTATTAGAGGGAGTGGGGGCGATGAGCAGTTCTTC. Translated, it gives CASSIRGSGGDEQFF.

CDR3 nucleotides: TGTGCCAGCAGTTACACCGGGACAAGTGCGGGCGGGGAGCTGTTTTTT. It is translated as CASSYTGTSAGGELFF. The chain recombines TRBV6-5 with TRBJ2-2; possibly TRBD1 for D (6 bases). The CDR3 length is 16 residues. Trimming pared 2 bases from V and 7 bases from J, leaving 17 bases between. CDR1 is MNHEY, CDR2 SVGAGI, per germline.